This entry describes one T cell receptor (beta chain). TCRdb re-called the reads through MiXCR, storing one row per CDR3 protein. The repertoire includes some 150,000 distinct CDR3 sequences, about 20% of them detected once, and approximately 9.9% sits in the top ten. Germline values: CDR1 SQVTM, CDR2 ANQGSEA. This CDR3 region has 14 residues. V shed 3 bases, J shed 4 bases, and the junction held 4 bases outside the gene matches. This entry is derived from a study of T cell repertoires in cytomegalovirus infection. This clonotype was sampled from a human donor in good health (CMV status not recorded). Some clones in this sample may be carry-over from other donors' samples. This rearrangement joins TRBV29-1 to TRBJ2-2; 8 nucleotides line up with TRBD2. Sequenced material: PBMCs. CDR3 sequence (DNA): TGCAGCGTTGAGATTAGCGGGATCACCGGGGAGCTGTTTTTT. Its translation is CSVEISGITGELFF.